This TCR beta chain originates from a study of blood T cell repertoires in COVID-19. Background on the study: Sites in the United States, Italy and Spain provided acute and convalescent COVID-19 samples. PBMCs, B-cell-depleted T cells, or T cells were the source of the cDNA or gDNA that made up the material.

As originally analysed: For nucleated cells, counts were estimated from reference gene primer amplification. The data were produced by immunoSEQ multiplex PCR, yet TCRdb's version contains in-frame clones alone and is incomplete. That table gives V, J and clone size, and the DNA gave D and trimming. Altogether 120,000 or so clones are present, 80% to 90% being singletons, with the ten largest covering about 1%. The CDR3 sequence is 17 residues long. J gave up 4 bases and V 5 bases, and 11 bases lay outside the gene matches. Germline loops: CDR1 MDHEN, CDR2 SYDVKM. This clone was recorded only once. The gene calls are TRBV28 and TRBJ1-2, with 12 bases that match TRBD1. The receptor comes from a woman aged 45 to 65 with active or convalescent COVID-19. Source material: peripheral blood. The CDR3 bases are TGTGCCAGCAGTCGTCCGGGACAGGGGGCGCGAAGCTATGGCTACACCTTC. It specifies CASSRPGQGARSYGYTF.